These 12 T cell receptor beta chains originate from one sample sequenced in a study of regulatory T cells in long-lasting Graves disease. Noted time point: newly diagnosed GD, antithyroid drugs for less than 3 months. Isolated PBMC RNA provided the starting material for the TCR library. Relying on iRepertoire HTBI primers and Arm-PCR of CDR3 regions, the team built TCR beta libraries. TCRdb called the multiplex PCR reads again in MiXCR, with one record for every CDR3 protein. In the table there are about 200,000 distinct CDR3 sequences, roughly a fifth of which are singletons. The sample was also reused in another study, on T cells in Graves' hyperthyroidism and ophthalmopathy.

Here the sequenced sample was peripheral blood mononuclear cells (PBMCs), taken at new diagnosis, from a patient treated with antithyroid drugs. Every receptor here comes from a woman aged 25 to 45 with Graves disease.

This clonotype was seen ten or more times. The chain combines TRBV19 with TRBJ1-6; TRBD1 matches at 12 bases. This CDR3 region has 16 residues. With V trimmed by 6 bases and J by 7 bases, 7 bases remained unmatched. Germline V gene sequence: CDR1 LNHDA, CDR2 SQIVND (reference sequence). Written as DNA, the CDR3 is TGTGCCAGTAGAAACCGGGACAGGGGGCCGAATTCACCCCTCCACTTT. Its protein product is CASRNRDRGPNSPLHF.

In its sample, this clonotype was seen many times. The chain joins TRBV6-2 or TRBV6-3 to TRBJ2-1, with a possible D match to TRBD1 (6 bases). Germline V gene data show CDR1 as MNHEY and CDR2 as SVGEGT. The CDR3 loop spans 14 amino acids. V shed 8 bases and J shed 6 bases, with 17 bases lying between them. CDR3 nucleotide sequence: TGTGCCAGCCCCAGGGGCTATGGGGGCAATGAGCAGTTCTTC. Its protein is CASPRGYGGNEQFF.

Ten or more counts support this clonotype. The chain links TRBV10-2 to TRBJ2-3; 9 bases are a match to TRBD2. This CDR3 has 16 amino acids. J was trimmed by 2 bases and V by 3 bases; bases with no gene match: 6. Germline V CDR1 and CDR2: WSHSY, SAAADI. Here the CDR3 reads CASSDYGLAPTDTQYF. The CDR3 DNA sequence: TGCGCCAGCAGTGACTACGGACTAGCGCCCACAGATACGCAGTATTTT.

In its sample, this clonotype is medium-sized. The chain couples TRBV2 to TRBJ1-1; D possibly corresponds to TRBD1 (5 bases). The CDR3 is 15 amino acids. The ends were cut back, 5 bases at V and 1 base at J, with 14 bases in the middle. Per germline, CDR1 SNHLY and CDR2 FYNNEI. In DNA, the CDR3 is TGTGCCAGCAGTCTTAAGGGGCAGACGAACACTGAAGCTTTCTTT. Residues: CASSLKGQTNTEAFF.

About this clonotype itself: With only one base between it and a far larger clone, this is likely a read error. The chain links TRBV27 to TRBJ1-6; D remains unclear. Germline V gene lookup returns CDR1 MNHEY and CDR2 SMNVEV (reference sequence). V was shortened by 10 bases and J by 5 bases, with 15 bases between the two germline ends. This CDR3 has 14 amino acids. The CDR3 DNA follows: TGTGCCAACAAATCAGCTATCGATAATTCACCCCTCCACTTT. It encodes CANKSAIDNSPLHF.

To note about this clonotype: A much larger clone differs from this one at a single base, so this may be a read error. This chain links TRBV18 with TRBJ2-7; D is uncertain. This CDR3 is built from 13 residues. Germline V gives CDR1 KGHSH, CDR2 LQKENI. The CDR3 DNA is TGTGCCAGCCCACCCCAAGCCCTCGGCGAGCAGTACTTC. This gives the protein CASPPQALGEQYF.

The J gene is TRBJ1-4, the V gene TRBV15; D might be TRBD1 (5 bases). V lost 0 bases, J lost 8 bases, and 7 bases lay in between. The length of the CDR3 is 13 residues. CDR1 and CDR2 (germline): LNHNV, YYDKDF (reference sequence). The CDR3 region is CATSRDGGEKLFF. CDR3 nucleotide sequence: TGTGCCACCAGCAGAGATGGGGGAGAAAAACTGTTTTTT.

In DNA form, the CDR3 reads TGCGCCAGCAGACCGTCTAGCGGACAGGTGGATACGCAGTATTTT. Residues: CASRPSSGQVDTQYF. The chain combines TRBV5-1 with TRBJ2-1; D tentatively fits TRBD1 or TRBD2 (7 bases each). With the DNA end fitting TRBJ2-3 better, the J assignment may be wrong. The germline V gene has CDR1 SGHRS and CDR2 YFSETQ. There are 15 residues in the CDR3.

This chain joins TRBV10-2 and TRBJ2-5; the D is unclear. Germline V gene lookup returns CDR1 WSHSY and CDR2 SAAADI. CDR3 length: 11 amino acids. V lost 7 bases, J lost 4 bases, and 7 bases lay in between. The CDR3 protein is CASTLRETQYF. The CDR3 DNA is TGCGCCAGCACCCTAAGAGAGACCCAGTACTTC.

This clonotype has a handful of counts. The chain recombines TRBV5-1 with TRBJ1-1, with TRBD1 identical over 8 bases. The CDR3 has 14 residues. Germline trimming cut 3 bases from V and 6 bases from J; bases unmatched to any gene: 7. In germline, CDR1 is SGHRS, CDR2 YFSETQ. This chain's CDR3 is CASSSGTGGPEAFF. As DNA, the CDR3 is TGCGCCAGCAGCTCCGGGACAGGCGGGCCTGAAGCTTTCTTT.

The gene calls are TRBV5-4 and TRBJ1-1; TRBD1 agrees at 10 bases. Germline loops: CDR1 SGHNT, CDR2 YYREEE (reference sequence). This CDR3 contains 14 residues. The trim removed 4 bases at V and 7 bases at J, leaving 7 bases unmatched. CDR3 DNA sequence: TGTGCCAGCAGCGCGAGACAGGGGGCGGATGAAGCTTTCTTT. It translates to CASSARQGADEAFF.

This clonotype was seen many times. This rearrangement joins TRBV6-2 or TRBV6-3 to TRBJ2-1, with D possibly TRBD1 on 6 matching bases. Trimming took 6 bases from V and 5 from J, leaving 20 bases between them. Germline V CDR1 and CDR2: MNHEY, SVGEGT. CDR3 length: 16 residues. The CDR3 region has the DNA TGTGCCAGCAGAACGCTTAACAGGGCCCTCGACAATGAGCAGTTCTTC. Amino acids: CASRTLNRALDNEQFF.